The 2 T cell receptor beta chains given below trace back to one sample, sequenced in a study of shared T cell receptors in the human thymus. Here immunoSEQ multiplex PCR was the method, and the copy in TCRdb shows in-frame clones only, minus some. The table lists 550,000 to 800,000 clones, approximately 85% of them singletons. The sample was also reused in another study, on human thymus T cells.

Specimen: thymocytes. The source is a girl under two years old with a congenital heart defect.

This clone was observed once. The gene calls are TRBV5-1 and TRBJ2-1; 10 nucleotides align to TRBD2. The CDR3 is 17 amino acids. V lost 4 bases, J lost 7 bases, and 14 bases stayed unmatched. Germline V lookup: CDR1 SGHRS, CDR2 YFSETQ. In DNA form, the CDR3 reads TGCGCCAGCAGCGTAATTCCACTAGCGGGGTCTTGTAATGAGCAGTTCTTC. It is translated as CASSVIPLAGSCNEQFF.

This clone turned up a few times. The CDR3 loop is CASSYRGGGTAGELFF. The CDR3 coding sequence is TGTGCCAGCAGTTACCGGGGGGGAGGGACGGCCGGGGAGCTGTTTTTT. The chain uses TRBV6-6 and TRBJ2-2, with 8 bases fitting TRBD2. The V gene's germline CDR1 is MNHNY and CDR2 SVGAGI (reference sequence). J lost 6 bases, V lost 2 bases, and 8 bases had no gene match. This CDR3 spans 16 amino acids.